This T cell receptor beta chain appears in the sequencing data of a study of cytomegalovirus exposure and HLA in healthy donors. The method was immunoSEQ multiplex PCR; TCRdb's version includes in-frame clones alone and lacks a portion of them. The table has about 98,000 clones, about 90% seen once; the top ten hold 6.3%. V was shortened by 4 bases and J by 5 bases, with 8 bases between the two germline ends. Germline V gene sequence: CDR1 SNHLY, CDR2 FYNNEI. The CDR3 covers 13 residues. The chain links TRBV2 to TRBJ1-4, with D possibly being TRBD1 (6 bases). Sequenced sample: PBMCs. The clonotype originates from a man aged 18 to 35 in good health and CMV-seropositive. The CDR3 sequence is CASSVDRNEKLFF. The CDR3 DNA reads TGTGCCAGCAGTGTGGACAGAAATGAAAAACTGTTTTTT.